This T cell receptor beta chain was documented in a study of persistence of HIV-infected CD4 T cells. Overall study results and limits: TCR analyses could not target the rare provirus-carrying CMV-responding cells.

With V trimmed by 8 bases and J by 1 base, 6 bases remained unmatched. The CDR3 has 15 residues. Germline-derived CDR1 and CDR2 are LNHDA and SQIVND (reference sequence). The stimulus was an HIV-1 Gag 15-mer peptide pool, roughly 1 ug/peptide/mL. CD40L-negative CD69-negative CD45RO-high memory CD4+ T cells were sorted as populations depleted of antigen-responding cells. A note on this clone: Its target is unknown.

Sequencing used immunoSEQ version 4 in survey mode. Generated by immunoSEQ multiplex PCR, the TCRdb table keeps only in-frame clones and is missing some. Of just under 65,000 clones listed, roughly 75% were seen once; the top ten hold 1.5% to 2%. Specimen: CD4+ T cells sorted from PBMCs after roughly 18-hour stimulation, collected from a patient who received antiretroviral therapy. The J gene is TRBJ2-3, the V gene TRBV19; 10 bases match TRBD1. This clonotype was sampled from an adult man with HIV who was CMV-seropositive. CDR3 nucleotide sequence: TGTGCCAGTTCTGACGGGACAGGGGGCACAGATACGCAGTATTTT. Translation: CASSDGTGGTDTQYF.